This TCR beta chain was recovered during a study of T-cell reconstitution after alpha-beta-depleted transplantation in children. Trimming removed 6 bases at V and 6 bases at J, with 21 bases between. The CDR3 spans 16 residues. Unique molecular identifiers featured in how the TCRbeta library was prepared. TCRdb passed the PCR reads through MiXCR, listing each CDR3 protein once. The table includes around 190,000 distinct CDR3 sequences, 5.5% to 7% detected once. General study findings and limits: After one year, T-cell counts and TCRbeta diversity mostly came from new T cells.

This clonotype was found many times. Its cognate antigen is unknown. The sequence came from a boy aged 2 to 10 with acute lymphoblastic leukemia, due to receive a stem cell transplant. The sample consisted of PBMCs, taken before TCRalphabeta/CD19-depleted stem cell transplant. The chain uses TRBV12-3 or TRBV12-4 and TRBJ2-1; D is perhaps TRBD1 (6 bases). CDR3 residues: CASRPTGISRGNEQFF. CDR3 DNA sequence: TGTGCCAGCAGACCGACCGGGATTAGCAGGGGCAATGAGCAGTTCTTC.